The clone carrying this T cell receptor (beta chain) was recorded only once. The target antigen is unknown. The data originate from a study of shared clonotypes between healthy human individuals. The V gene's germline CDR1 is SGHRS and CDR2 YFSETQ. The CDR3 is 15 amino acids. The junction had 6 bases not matched to a gene; V was cut back by 1 base and J by 5 bases. Overall study results and limits: Researchers sampled only blood; tissue repertoires likely differ.

This table comes from immunoSEQ multiplex PCR, and its TCRdb copy is limited to in-frame clones, with some not included. The repertoire holds approximately 480,000 clones, with roughly 85% as singletons. This clonotype was sampled from a woman aged 40 to 50 in good health. Some clones in this sample may be carry-over from other donors' samples. The rearrangement joins TRBV5-1 to TRBJ2-5; the match to TRBD2 covers 9 bases. The sample taken for sequencing was PBMCs. The CDR3 DNA follows: TGCGCCAGCAGCTTGTTTAGCGGGAGAGCGGAGACCCAGTACTTC. Translated: CASSLFSGRAETQYF.